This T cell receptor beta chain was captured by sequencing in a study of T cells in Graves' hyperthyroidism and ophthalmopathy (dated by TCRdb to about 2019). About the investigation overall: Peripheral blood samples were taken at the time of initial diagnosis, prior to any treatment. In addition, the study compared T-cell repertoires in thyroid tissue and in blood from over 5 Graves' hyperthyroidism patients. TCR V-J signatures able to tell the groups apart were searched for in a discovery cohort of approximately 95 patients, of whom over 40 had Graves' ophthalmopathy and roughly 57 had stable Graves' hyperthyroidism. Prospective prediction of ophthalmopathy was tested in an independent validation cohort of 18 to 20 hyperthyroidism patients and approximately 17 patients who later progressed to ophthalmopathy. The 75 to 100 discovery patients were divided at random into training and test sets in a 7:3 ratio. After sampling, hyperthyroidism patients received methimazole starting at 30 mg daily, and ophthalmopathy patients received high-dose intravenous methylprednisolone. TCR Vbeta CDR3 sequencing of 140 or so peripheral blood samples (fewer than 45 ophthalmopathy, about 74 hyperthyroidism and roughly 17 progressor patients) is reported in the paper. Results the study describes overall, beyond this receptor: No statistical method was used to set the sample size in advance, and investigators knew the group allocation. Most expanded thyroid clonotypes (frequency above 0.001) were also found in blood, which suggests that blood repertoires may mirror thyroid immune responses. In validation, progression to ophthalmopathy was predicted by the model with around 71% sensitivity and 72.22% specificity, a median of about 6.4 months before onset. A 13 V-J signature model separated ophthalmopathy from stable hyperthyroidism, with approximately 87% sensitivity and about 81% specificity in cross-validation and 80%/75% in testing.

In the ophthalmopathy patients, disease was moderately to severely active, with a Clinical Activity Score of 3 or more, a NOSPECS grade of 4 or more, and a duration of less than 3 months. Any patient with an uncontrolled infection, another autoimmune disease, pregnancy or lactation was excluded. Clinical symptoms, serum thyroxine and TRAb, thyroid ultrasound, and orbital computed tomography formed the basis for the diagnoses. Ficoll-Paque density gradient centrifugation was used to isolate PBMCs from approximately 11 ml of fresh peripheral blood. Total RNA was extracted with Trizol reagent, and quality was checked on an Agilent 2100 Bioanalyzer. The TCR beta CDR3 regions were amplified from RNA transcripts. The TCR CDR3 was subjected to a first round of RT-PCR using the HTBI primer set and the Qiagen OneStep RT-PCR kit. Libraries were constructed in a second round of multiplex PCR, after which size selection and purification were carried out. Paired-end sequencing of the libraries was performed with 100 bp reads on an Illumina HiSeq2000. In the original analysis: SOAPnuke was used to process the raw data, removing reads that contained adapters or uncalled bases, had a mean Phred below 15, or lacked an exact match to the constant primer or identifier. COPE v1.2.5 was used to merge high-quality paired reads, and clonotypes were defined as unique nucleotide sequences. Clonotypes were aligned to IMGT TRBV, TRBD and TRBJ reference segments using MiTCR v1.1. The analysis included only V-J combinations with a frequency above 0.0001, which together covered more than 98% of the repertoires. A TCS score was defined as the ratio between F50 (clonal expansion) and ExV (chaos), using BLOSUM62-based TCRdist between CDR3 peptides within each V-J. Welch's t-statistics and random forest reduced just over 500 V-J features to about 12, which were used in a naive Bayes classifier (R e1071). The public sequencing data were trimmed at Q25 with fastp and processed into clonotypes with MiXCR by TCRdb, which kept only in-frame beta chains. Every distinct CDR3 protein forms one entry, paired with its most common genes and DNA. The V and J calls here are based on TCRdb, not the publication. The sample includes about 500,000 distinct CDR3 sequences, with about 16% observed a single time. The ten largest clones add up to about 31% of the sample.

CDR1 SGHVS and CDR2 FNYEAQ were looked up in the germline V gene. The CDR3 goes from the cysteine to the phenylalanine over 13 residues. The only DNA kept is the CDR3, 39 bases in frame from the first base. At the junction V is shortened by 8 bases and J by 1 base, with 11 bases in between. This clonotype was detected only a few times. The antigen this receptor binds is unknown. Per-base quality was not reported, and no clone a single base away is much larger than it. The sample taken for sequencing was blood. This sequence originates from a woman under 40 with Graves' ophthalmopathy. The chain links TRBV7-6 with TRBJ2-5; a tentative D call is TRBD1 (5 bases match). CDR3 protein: CASGPGIQETQYF. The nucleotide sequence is TGTGCCAGCGGACCAGGGATCCAAGAGACCCAGTACTTC.